Below, 21 T cell receptor beta chains from the same sample are listed, as sequenced in a study of blood T cell repertoires in COVID-19 (dated by TCRdb to the early 2020s). Preparation of the library involved the immunoSEQ multiplex PCR assay. This is the immuneACCESS table as TCRdb keeps it, with only in-frame sequences that have V and J called. A part of the clones is gone; compared with another copy, unresolved V genes explain less than half, and the rest is unexplained. Recorded for this sample are roughly 250,000 clones; about nine tenths of them occurred a single time. Roughly 0.8% of the sample comes from the top ten. The sequencing sample was made of peripheral blood. Receptor source: a man in his thirties or forties with COVID-19, enrolled during active disease.

The chain carries TRBV10-3 and TRBJ1-2; D is uncertain. The germline CDR1 and CDR2 sequences are ENHRY and SYGVKD. Trimming took 3 bases from V and 0 from J, leaving 11 bases between them. The CDR3 runs 15 residues. The CDR3 DNA follows: TGTGCCATCAGTGACAGTAACCTCGCTAACTATGGCTACACCTTC. It encodes CAISDSNLANYGYTF.

The J gene is TRBJ1-1, the V gene TRBV12-3 or TRBV12-4; possible D gene TRBD1, 5 bases. Between the trimmed V and J ends, which lost 1 base and 7 bases, there was a span of 10 bases. The CDR3 length is 13 residues. The CDR3 region has the DNA TGTGCCAGCAGTTTAGGGGCGACAGATGAAGCTTTCTTT. This sequence encodes CASSLGATDEAFF.

This chain links TRBV19 with TRBJ1-5; 10 bases are a match to TRBD1. This CDR3 has 13 residues. Losses at the gene ends were 6 bases for V and 6 bases for J; bases not matched to a gene: 2. CDR1 is LNHDA and CDR2 is SQIVND in the germline V gene (reference sequence). The CDR3 DNA sequence: TGTGCCAGTAGAGACAGGGGGCCTCAGCCCCAGCATTTT. Its protein product is CASRDRGPQPQHF.

V gene TRBV23-1 combines with J gene TRBJ2-1; 11 bases match TRBD2. TRBV23-1 is filed as an ORF, its function uncertain. The V and J ends lost 7 bases and 8 bases, in that order; junction bases with no gene match: 13. The CDR3 totals 16 residues. CDR3 region: CASIPAKLAGAYEQFF. CDR3 sequence (DNA): TGCGCCAGCATCCCGGCAAAACTAGCGGGGGCTTATGAGCAGTTCTTC.

The V call is TRBV4-1, the J call TRBJ2-7, with TRBD2 as a possible D gene (5 bases). Germline V gene data show CDR1 as MGHRA and CDR2 as YSYEKL. The CDR3 covers 13 residues. V was shortened by 3 bases and J by 7 bases, with 13 bases between the two germline ends. This CDR3 reads CASSHRFTGEQYF. As DNA, the CDR3 is TGCGCCAGCAGCCATAGGTTCACGGGGGAGCAGTACTTC.

This sequence joins TRBV19 and TRBJ2-1; 12 bases are shared with TRBD2. The CDR3 runs 14 residues. In germline, CDR1 is LNHDA, CDR2 SQIVND (reference sequence). J was trimmed by 7 bases and V by 9 bases; bases with no gene match: 7. The CDR3 coding sequence is TGTGCCAGCTCGACTAGCGGGGGATTAAATGAGCAGTTCTTC. Its protein product is CASSTSGGLNEQFF.

The CDR3 DNA is TGTGCCCTCCGGGAGCGGGGGGGCCCCTACAATGAGCAGTTCTTC. It yields the protein CALRERGGPYNEQFF. The rearrangement joins TRBV6-5 to TRBJ2-1, with TRBD2 matching 10 bases. The CDR3 consists of 15 residues. Germline values: CDR1 MNHEY, CDR2 SVGAGI. Unmatched junction bases numbered 9, after V lost 11 bases and J lost 2 bases.

This clone was detected only once. This chain uses TRBV11-2 with TRBJ2-1; D perhaps matches TRBD2 (5 bases). Per the germline V gene, CDR1 is SGHAT and CDR2 is FQNNGV. V lost 0 bases to trimming and J lost 0 bases, with 15 bases between them. The CDR3 runs to 18 residues. CDR3 sequence reads: CASSLDRAVQISYNEQFF. The CDR3 DNA follows: TGTGCCAGCAGCTTAGATAGAGCGGTGCAAATCTCCTACAATGAGCAGTTCTTC. Complete variable domain (other parts from reference TRBV11-2 and TRBJ2-1): EAGVAQSPRYKIIEKRQSVAFWCNPISGHATLYWYQQILGQGPKLLIQFQNNGVVDDSQLPKDRFSAERLKGVDSTLKIQPAKLEDSAVYLCASSLDRAVQISYNEQFFGPGTRLTVL.

V and J are TRBV12-3 or TRBV12-4 and TRBJ2-7, with 7 bases aligning to TRBD2. The J segment lost 4 bases and the V segment lost 5 bases, leaving 5 bases of the junction unmatched. The CDR3 is made up of 13 amino acids. CDR3 nucleotides: TGTGCCAGCAGTAGCGGGGATCCTTACGAGCAGTACTTC. Its translation: CASSSGDPYEQYF.

This rearrangement joins TRBV5-1 to TRBJ1-2; tentative D call: TRBD1 (5 bases). The CDR3 is made up of 14 amino acids. V lost 4 bases and J lost 4, with 14 bases in between. Per the germline V gene, CDR1 is SGHRS and CDR2 is YFSETQ. The CDR3 loop reads CASSAQGPSYGYTF. In nucleotides, the CDR3 is TGCGCCAGCAGCGCCCAGGGCCCTAGCTATGGCTACACCTTC. Full variable domain (remainder filled in from reference TRBV5-1 and TRBJ1-2): KAGVTQTPRYLIKTRGQQVTLSCSPISGHRSVSWYQQTPGQGLQFLFEYFSETQRNKGNFPGRFSGRQFSNSRSEMNVSTLELGDSALYLCASSAQGPSYGYTFGSGTRLTVV.

This chain links TRBV12-3 or TRBV12-4 with TRBJ1-4, with D possibly TRBD1 on 6 matching bases. V shed 0 bases and J shed 14 bases, with 10 bases lying between them. The CDR3 runs 12 residues. CDR3 loop: CASSLAGGQLFF. CDR3 DNA: TGTGCCAGCAGTTTAGCGGGGGGGCAGCTGTTTTTT.

The chain recombines TRBV11-2 with TRBJ1-1; D might be TRBD1 (6 bases). CDR3 length: 14 amino acids. In germline, CDR1 is SGHAT, CDR2 FQNNGV. The germline V and J ends were trimmed by 5 bases and 4 bases, with 14 bases remaining between them. CDR3 nucleotide sequence: TGTGCCAGCAGCCAAGGGGGTCTAGGCACTGAAGCTTTCTTT. The encoded protein is CASSQGGLGTEAFF.

The CDR3 DNA reads TGTGCCAGCAGCGTAGCTCCAACTAATGAAAAACTGTTTTTT. This gives the protein CASSVAPTNEKLFF. The V gene is TRBV9, the J gene TRBJ1-4; D ambiguous. The CDR3 consists of 14 residues. Trimming removed 0 bases from V and 0 bases from J, with 3 bases in between. Germline assignment: CDR1 SGDLS and CDR2 YYNGEE. Variable domain in full (rest from reference TRBV9 and TRBJ1-4): DSGVTQTPKHLITATGQRVTLRCSPRSGDLSVYWYQQSLDQGLQFLIQYYNGEERAKGNILERFSAQQFPDLHSELNLSSLELGDSALYFCASSVAPTNEKLFFGSGTQLSVL.

The chain uses TRBV5-5 and TRBJ1-4, with D unclear. The CDR3 contains 15 residues. Between the trimmed V and J ends, which lost 2 bases and 0 bases, there was a span of 8 bases. The germline gives CDR1 SGHKS, CDR2 YYEKEE (reference sequence). The chain's CDR3 is CASSLQYATNEKLFF. DNA for the CDR3: TGTGCCAGCAGCTTACAGTACGCAACTAATGAAAAACTGTTTTTT.

The chain links TRBV9 to TRBJ1-2; D might be TRBD1 (6 bases). The CDR3 is made up of 16 amino acids. V was pared by 4 bases and J by 8 bases, with 24 bases between. CDR1 and CDR2 (germline): SGDLS, YYNGEE. The CDR3 DNA sequence: TGTGCCAGCAGCCCTAGCACAGGGAAGGATAGAGGCGGCTACACCTTC. Translating gives CASSPSTGKDRGGYTF.

The J gene is TRBJ1-2, the V gene TRBV2, with TRBD1 matching 8 bases. V lost 0 bases to trimming and J lost 7 bases; unmatched junction nucleotides: 7. Germline CDR1 SNHLY, CDR2 FYNNEI. The CDR3 extends over 15 amino acids. This CDR3 reads CASSEARTGRSGYTF. The CDR3 DNA reads as TGTGCCAGCAGTGAAGCCCGGACAGGGAGGAGTGGCTACACCTTC. The whole variable domain, remainder taken from reference TRBV2 and TRBJ1-2, is EPEVTQTPSHQVTQMGQEVILRCVPISNHLYFYWYRQILGQKVEFLVSFYNNEISEKSEIFDDQFSVERPDGSNFTLKIRSTKLEDSAMYFCASSEARTGRSGYTFGSGTRLTVV.

The V and J genes are TRBV11-2 and TRBJ2-3, with D possibly TRBD2 on 6 matching bases. This CDR3 comprises 14 residues. V was shortened by 5 bases and J by 4 bases, with 13 bases between the two germline ends. Per germline, CDR1 SGHAT and CDR2 FQNNGV. CDR3 sequence reads: CASSLRAGSDTQYF. CDR3 bases: TGTGCCAGCAGCCTTCGGGCGGGGTCAGATACGCAGTATTTT.

The gene calls are TRBV7-9 and TRBJ1-2; unclear D gene. This CDR3 is built from 14 residues. Trimming removed 0 bases from V and 2 bases from J, with 7 bases in between. Germline CDR1 SEHNR, CDR2 FQNEAQ (reference sequence). CDR3 protein: CASSLASLNYGYTF. The CDR3 DNA sequence: TGTGCCAGCAGCTTAGCCTCGCTAAACTATGGCTACACCTTC. Full variable domain (outside the CDR3, taken from reference TRBV7-9 and TRBJ1-2): DTGVSQNPRHKITKRGQNVTFRCDPISEHNRLYWYRQTLGQGPEFLTYFQNEAQLEKSRLLSDRFSAERPKGSFSTLEIQRTEQGDSAMYLCASSLASLNYGYTFGSGTRLTVV.

This chain joins TRBV5-4 and TRBJ1-1; 9 bases are a match to TRBD1. V dropped 4 bases and J dropped 4; count of bases not matched to a gene: 2. CDR3 length: 13 residues. CDR1 SGHNT and CDR2 YYREEE come from the germline V gene (reference sequence). In DNA form, the CDR3 reads TGTGCCAGCAGCGCGACAGGGGGCACTGAAGCTTTCTTT. Translation gives CASSATGGTEAFF. The variable domain in full, completed from reference TRBV5-4 and TRBJ1-1, reads ETGVTQSPTHLIKTRGQQVTLRCSSQSGHNTVSWYQQALGQGPQFIFQYYREEENGRGNFPPRFSGLQFPNYSSELNVNALELDDSALYLCASSATGGTEAFFGQGTRLTVV.

V usage is TRBV5-1 and J usage is TRBJ2-7; 8 bases map to TRBD1. CDR1 SGHRS and CDR2 YFSETQ come from the germline V gene. This CDR3 region has 14 residues. V trimming: 5 bases; J trimming: 7 bases; junction bases outside the gene matches: 11. In DNA form, the CDR3 reads TGCGCCAGCAGGGCCACAGGGGGGTCTAGAGAGCAGTACTTC. It specifies CASRATGGSREQYF.

The rearrangement uses TRBV6-2 or TRBV6-3 and TRBJ1-2; a weak D match, TRBD1 (5 bases). The germline gives CDR1 MNHEY, CDR2 SVGEGT. The CDR3 has 17 residues. Trimming removed 4 bases from V and 5 bases from J, with 23 bases in between. The CDR3 here is CASSSAGGSYSEYGYTF. The CDR3 DNA is TGTGCCAGCAGTTCCGCGGGGGGGAGTTATTCCGAGTATGGCTACACCTTC.